This TCR beta chain was recorded in a study of prognosis after radiotherapy for stage I lung cancer. This clonotype was recorded many times. CDR3 of TCR beta was amplified from genomic DNA via a two-round multiplex PCR. Primers (each specific to one TRBV or TRBJ gene) were used in first-round PCR. One entry per CDR3 protein results from TCRdb running MiXCR on the multiplex PCR reads. The sample holds fewer than 25,000 distinct CDR3 sequences, 35% to 45% seen once. This CDR3 has 15 amino acids. The V gene lost 2 bases and the J gene lost 2 bases, with 12 bases spanning the gap. Germline-derived CDR1 and CDR2 are ENHRY and SYGVKD.

V is TRBV10-3 and J is TRBJ1-1, with D possibly being TRBD1 (5 bases). Specimen: PBMCs, collected before or after stereotactic body radiation therapy (not recorded which). The receptor was derived from a donor over 45 with non-small cell lung cancer. For the CDR3, the DNA is TGTGCCATCAGTGAGCTCAGGGTGGTTAACACTGAAGCTTTCTTT. Its protein product is CAISELRVVNTEAFF.